This is a list of T cell receptor beta chains from one sample in a study of post-analysis software for immune sequencing data. Via MiXCR, TCRdb re-called the PCR reads, giving one row per CDR3 protein. The data show 820,000 or so distinct CDR3 sequences, with approximately 50% seen just once and approximately 4.4% held by the top ten. The specimen sequenced was blood. Receptors were obtained from a girl aged 5-17 years with multiple sclerosis. CDR3s include the opening cysteine and the closing phenylalanine or tryptophan. Rows may omit the clone size; those that give it use once, few, many or a size class.

size | J | V | CDR3
. | TRBJ2-2 | TRBV6-5 | CASRPRHSHGELFF
few | TRBJ2-3 | TRBV29-1 | CSVLWWDTQYF
. | TRBJ2-5 | TRBV7-3 | CASSLYPTGSDGTQYF
. | TRBJ2-7 | TRBV20-1 | CSARDEREGIYEQYF
. | TRBJ2-7 | TRBV20-1 | CSASPGAHEQYF
. | TRBJ1-5 | TRBV27 | CASSFSPDRGGNQPQHF
. | TRBJ1-1 | TRBV20-1 | CSAVWGEPNTEAFF
few | TRBJ2-7 | TRBV25-1 | CASSDAQGYEQYF
few | TRBJ2-3 | TRBV20-1 | CSADLEGGTHTDTQYF
few | TRBJ2-5 | TRBV12-3/TRBV12-4 | CASSLGFPKTQYF
. | TRBJ2-7 | TRBV7-9 | CASSPWTNRDYEQYF
few | TRBJ1-4 | TRBV3-1 | CASSLGTEKLFF
. | TRBJ2-3 | TRBV10-3 | CASSRGAPNTQYF
. | TRBJ2-6 | TRBV6-4 | CASSDSPLAGDVPGANVLTF
few | TRBJ1-5 | TRBV6-6 | CASRWTGDNQPQHF